Each of the 4 T cell receptor beta chains below was sequenced from the same sample in a study of T cell responses to AZD1222 COVID-19 vaccine. This table comes from immunoSEQ multiplex PCR, and its TCRdb copy is limited to in-frame clones, with some not included. This table has some 120,000 clones, about 90% appearing once. The material was peripheral blood, obtained on day 0 of MenACWY control vaccination. The receptors shown here come from an adult in good health.

This clone was seen a single time. This chain uses TRBV5-1 with TRBJ1-4; D is ambiguous. The CDR3 extends over 15 amino acids. CDR1 is SGHRS and CDR2 is YFSETQ in the germline V gene. V was shortened by 3 bases and J by 0 bases, with 9 bases between the two germline ends. The CDR3 here is CASSWGGSTNEKLFF. In nucleotides, the CDR3 is TGCGCCAGCAGCTGGGGTGGGTCAACTAATGAAAAACTGTTTTTT.

The CDR3 is CASSSLQGLENIQYF. In DNA, the CDR3 is TGTGCCAGCAGCTCCCTCCAGGGACTCGAAAACATTCAGTACTTC. The chain recombines TRBV11-2 with TRBJ2-4; perhaps TRBD2 as D (6 bases). CDR1 and CDR2 (germline): SGHAT, FQNNGV. The CDR3 is 15 amino acids. Between the trimmed V and J ends, which lost 4 bases and 5 bases, there was a span of 15 bases.

The sample holds one count of this clone. The V gene is TRBV7-9, the J gene TRBJ1-4; 7 bases are shared with TRBD1. This CDR3 contains 16 residues. V lost 5 bases to trimming and J lost 5 bases; unmatched junction nucleotides: 11. Germline V gene sequence: CDR1 SEHNR, CDR2 FQNEAQ (reference sequence). The CDR3 protein is CASSLGQVGANEKLFF. In DNA, the CDR3 is TGTGCCAGCAGCCTTGGACAGGTTGGGGCAAATGAAAAACTGTTTTTT.

The rearrangement joins TRBV5-5 to TRBJ2-2; 8 bases fit TRBD1. J gave up 1 base and V 4 bases, and 9 bases lay outside the gene matches. Germline V gives CDR1 SGHKS, CDR2 YYEKEE (reference sequence). The CDR3 is 17 residues long. CDR3 amino acids: CASSPSPGTGNTGELFF. For the CDR3, the DNA is TGTGCCAGCAGCCCGAGCCCCGGGACAGGGAACACCGGGGAGCTGTTTTTT.